Listed here are 26 T cell receptor beta chains from one sample, sequenced in a study of blood T cell repertoires in COVID-19. Profiled with immunoSEQ multiplex PCR; TCRdb holds only in-frame clones, not every one. This repertoire shows more than 85,000 clones, about 84% found once; its top ten account for approximately 22%. Sequenced sample: peripheral blood. All receptors derive from a human donor in a cohort sampled during active COVID-19.

The chain combines TRBV12-3 or TRBV12-4 with TRBJ1-2; D not resolved. Trimming cost V 5 bases and J 1 base, with 8 bases left between them. The CDR3 has 13 residues. The CDR3 DNA reads as TGTGCCAGCAGTGACGGGTTTAACTATGGCTACACCTTC. Translating gives CASSDGFNYGYTF.

In DNA form, the CDR3 reads TGTGCCAGTAGTACAAACCAGGGGGAGAGCAATCAGCCCCAGCATTTT. Amino acid sequence: CASSTNQGESNQPQHF. This chain uses TRBV19 with TRBJ1-5; 7 bases fit TRBD1. Germline trimming cut 4 bases from V and 1 base from J; bases unmatched to any gene: 7. From germline, CDR1 is LNHDA and CDR2 SQIVND (reference sequence). There are 16 residues in the CDR3.

The rearrangement joins TRBV7-9 to TRBJ1-4; 9 bases fit TRBD1. From germline, CDR1 is SEHNR and CDR2 FQNEAQ (reference sequence). The length of the CDR3 is 13 residues. With 8 bases clipped from V and 8 bases from J, the junction kept 6 bases outside the gene matches. The CDR3 protein is CASRTGAGEKLFF. The CDR3 DNA sequence: TGTGCCAGCCGGACAGGGGCAGGAGAAAAACTGTTTTTT.

V is TRBV10-3 and J is TRBJ1-2; the match to TRBD1 covers 7 bases. This CDR3 has 18 amino acids. J gave up 1 base and V 4 bases, and 15 bases lay outside the gene matches. Looked up from germline, CDR1 is ENHRY and CDR2 is SYGVKD. The CDR3, as DNA: TGTGCCATCAGTGGCTCGCGGGTCGCGCAGGGGGTTAACTATGGCTACACCTTC. Its protein is CAISGSRVAQGVNYGYTF.

The CDR3 region has the DNA TGTGCCAGCAGCTTGAGTACCGGGACTAGCGGGACCTACGAGCAGTACTTC. This encodes CASSLSTGTSGTYEQYF. The chain uses TRBV11-2 and TRBJ2-7, with 13 bases aligning to TRBD2. The J segment lost 2 bases and the V segment lost 3 bases, leaving 7 bases of the junction unmatched. The CDR3 totals 17 residues. CDR1 and CDR2 (germline): SGHAT, FQNNGV.

This chain uses TRBV5-6 with TRBJ1-5, with D maybe TRBD1 (5 bases). V was pared by 4 bases and J by 2 bases, with 13 bases between. Per germline, CDR1 SGHDT and CDR2 YYEEEE. CDR3 length: 15 amino acids. The CDR3 loop reads CASSRGGFGNQPQHF. The CDR3 coding sequence is TGTGCCAGCAGCCGGGGGGGATTTGGCAATCAGCCCCAGCATTTT.

The rearrangement links TRBV28 to TRBJ1-1; 9 bases match TRBD1. The germline V gene encodes CDR1 MDHEN and CDR2 SYDVKM. The CDR3 extends over 15 amino acids. Germline trimming cut 4 bases from V and 1 base from J; bases unmatched to any gene: 4. CDR3 bases: TGTGCCAGCAGTTACCGGGACAGGGCGAACACTGAAGCTTTCTTT. This sequence encodes CASSYRDRANTEAFF.

This clone was picked up one time. The CDR3 protein is CASSNPSPDTDTQYF. In DNA form, the CDR3 reads TGTGCCAGCAGCAATCCTAGCCCAGACACAGATACGCAGTATTTT. The chain combines TRBV5-4 with TRBJ2-3, with D tentatively TRBD2 (5 bases). Trimming took off 4 bases at V and 2 bases at J, with 14 bases between the two ends. CDR1 is SGHNT and CDR2 is YYREEE in the germline V gene (reference sequence). This CDR3 region has 15 residues.

This clone has more than one count but fewer than ten. The chain recombines TRBV3-1 (or the pseudogene TRBV3-2) with TRBJ2-1, with 7 bases fitting TRBD1. CDR3 size: 15 residues. Germline CDR1 LGHDT, CDR2 YNNKEL (reference sequence). The ends lost 1 base at V and 3 bases at J; junction bases unmatched: 3. The CDR3 loop reads CASSQGRTGYNEQFF. The CDR3 nucleotides are TGTGCCAGCAGCCAAGGGAGGACAGGCTACAATGAGCAGTTCTTC.

This rearrangement joins TRBV28 to TRBJ2-3; 13 bases are a match to TRBD2. Germline CDR1 MDHEN, CDR2 SYDVKM. The junction had 6 bases not matched to a gene; V was cut back by 5 bases and J by 7 bases. CDR3 length equals 15 residues. The CDR3 loop reads CASSVGLAGINTQYF. CDR3 nucleotides: TGTGCCAGCAGTGTGGGACTAGCGGGAATAAATACGCAGTATTTT.

This chain connects TRBV29-1 to TRBJ2-5, with 13 bases matching TRBD2. The CDR3 is 15 amino acids. The ends lost 4 bases at V and 2 bases at J; junction bases unmatched: 4. Germline V gene sequence: CDR1 SQVTM, CDR2 ANQGSEA. CDR3 sequence (DNA): TGCAGCGTTGGGACTAGCGGGAGACATCAAGAGACCCAGTACTTC. This gives the protein CSVGTSGRHQETQYF.

This chain joins TRBV27 and TRBJ2-2, with D perhaps matching TRBD1 (6 bases). CDR3 size: 21 residues. Deletions cut 4 bases from V and 0 bases from J, with 27 bases between. Germline values: CDR1 MNHEY, CDR2 SMNVEV (reference sequence). Here the CDR3 DNA reads TGTGCCAGCAGTTACGTTTTTTTTGCCGATAGACAGGATGCGAACACCGGGGAGCTGTTTTTT. Encoded protein: CASSYVFFADRQDANTGELFF.

V gene TRBV18 combines with J gene TRBJ2-3, with TRBD1 matching 8 bases. Unmatched junction bases numbered 2, after V lost 2 bases and J lost 1 base. Per the germline V gene, CDR1 is KGHSH and CDR2 is LQKENI. This CDR3 region has 15 residues. DNA of the CDR3: TGTGCCAGCTCACCAATGACAGGGGGCACAGATACGCAGTATTTT. It is translated as CASSPMTGGTDTQYF.

The rearrangement uses TRBV25-1 and TRBJ1-1; D unresolved. The V end lost 2 bases, the J end lost 6 bases, and 16 bases lay between the germline ends. The CDR3 totals 15 residues. Germline values: CDR1 MGHDK, CDR2 SYGVNS. CDR3 nucleotides: TGTGCCAGCAGTGAAGGCACGGGTCCGGCCCCTGAAGCTTTCTTT. Its protein is CASSEGTGPAPEAFF.

This clone was seen a handful of times. This chain links TRBV7-3 with TRBJ1-1; 7 nucleotides agree with TRBD1. CDR1 SGHTA and CDR2 FQGTGA come from the germline V gene. The CDR3 consists of 15 residues. The V gene end was trimmed by 4 bases and the J gene end by 0 bases; junction bases not matched to a gene: 5. The CDR3 nucleotides read TGTGCCAGCAGCTCTACAGGGGCCGTGAACACTGAAGCTTTCTTT. Translation: CASSSTGAVNTEAFF.

The chain is built from TRBV5-1 and TRBJ1-6; 9 bases match TRBD1. The J segment lost 10 bases and the V segment lost 4 bases, leaving 9 bases of the junction unmatched. The V gene's germline CDR1 is SGHRS and CDR2 YFSETQ. The CDR3 is 15 amino acids. In nucleotides, the CDR3 is TGCGCCAGCAGCACAGAACAGGGGGCTAACTCACCCCTCCACTTT. It translates to CASSTEQGANSPLHF.

This chain uses TRBV19 with TRBJ1-2; 9 bases map to TRBD1. CDR3 size: 14 residues. Losses at the gene ends were 6 bases for V and 8 bases for J; bases not matched to a gene: 10. Germline loops: CDR1 LNHDA, CDR2 SQIVND (reference sequence). Here the CDR3 reads CASRSLGQGRGYTF. CDR3 sequence (DNA): TGTGCCAGTAGATCGTTGGGACAGGGAAGGGGCTACACCTTC.

The CDR3 region is CASSYGNTEAFF. CDR3 nucleotide sequence: TGTGCCAGTAGTTACGGGAACACTGAAGCTTTCTTT. V is TRBV19 and J is TRBJ1-1; D uncertain. Trimming took off 5 bases at V and 1 base at J, with 5 bases between the two ends. The CDR3 totals 12 residues. The V gene's germline CDR1 is LNHDA and CDR2 SQIVND (reference sequence).

Concerning this clone itself: Germline is not matched at one junction end, which may reflect a read error. The chain has TRBV6-2 or TRBV6-3 and TRBJ2-7, with D possibly TRBD1 on 6 matching bases. The CDR3 runs 15 residues. The germline gives CDR1 MNHEY, CDR2 SVGEGT. Here the CDR3 reads CAGSYPYRTDLGQYF. CDR3 coding DNA: TGTGCCGGCAGTTACCCCTATCGGACAGATCTCGGGCAGTACTTC.

The chain combines TRBV9 with TRBJ1-1; 8 bases map to TRBD1. The ends lost 8 bases at V and 6 bases at J; junction bases unmatched: 9. Germline V gene sequence: CDR1 SGDLS, CDR2 YYNGEE. The CDR3 covers 13 residues. The CDR3 DNA follows: TGTGCCAGTCGGGCCACAGGGGGGGCTGAAGCTTTCTTT. It is translated as CASRATGGAEAFF. The whole variable domain, filled in from reference TRBV9 and TRBJ1-1, reads DSGVTQTPKHLITATGQRVTLRCSPRSGDLSVYWYQQSLDQGLQFLIQYYNGEERAKGNILERFSAQQFPDLHSELNLSSLELGDSALYFCASRATGGAEAFFGQGTRLTVV.

The chain is built from TRBV4-2 and TRBJ2-3; 12 bases fit TRBD2. V trimming: 5 bases; J trimming: 0 bases; junction bases outside the gene matches: 6. This CDR3 comprises 17 residues. Per germline, CDR1 LGHNA and CDR2 YNFKEQ. This chain's CDR3 is CASSERTSGNSTDTQYF. CDR3 nucleotides: TGTGCCAGCAGCGAACGGACTAGCGGGAATAGCACAGATACGCAGTATTTT.

This clone turned up a few times. The chain carries TRBV20-1 and TRBJ1-1; tentative D call: TRBD1 (5 bases). The CDR3 has 13 residues. Germline loops: CDR1 DFQATT, CDR2 SNEGSKA (reference sequence). Trimming removed 3 bases at V and 2 bases at J, with 10 bases between. CDR3 coding DNA: TGCAGTGCTAGTGGCCAGGGAAACACTGAAGCTTTCTTT. Protein sequence: CSASGQGNTEAFF.

This clone was counted a single time. V and J are TRBV5-4 and TRBJ2-1; D gene ambiguous. The V gene lost 0 bases and the J gene lost 6 bases, with 10 bases spanning the gap. The CDR3 sequence is 14 residues long. CDR1 and CDR2 (germline): SGHNT, YYREEE (reference sequence). CDR3 residues: CASSLGSSGNEQFF. DNA for the CDR3: TGTGCCAGCAGCTTGGGGTCCAGTGGCAATGAGCAGTTCTTC.

The rearrangement links TRBV3-1 (or the pseudogene TRBV3-2) to TRBJ1-5; possibly TRBD1 for D (5 bases). CDR3 length equals 15 residues. CDR1 is LGHDT and CDR2 is YNNKEL in the germline V gene (reference sequence). The V and J ends lost 0 bases and 1 base respectively, with 7 bases between them. The CDR3: CASSQDRGSNQPQHF. CDR3 DNA sequence: TGTGCCAGCAGCCAAGATCGGGGGAGCAATCAGCCCCAGCATTTT.

The chain joins TRBV3-1 (or the pseudogene TRBV3-2) to TRBJ2-3; 7 bases agree with TRBD1. This CDR3 region has 14 residues. With 2 bases clipped from V and 5 bases from J, the junction kept 4 bases outside the gene matches. Germline-derived CDR1 and CDR2 are LGHDT and YNNKEL (reference sequence). This CDR3 reads CASSQQGVGDTQYF. CDR3 nucleotides: TGTGCCAGCAGCCAACAGGGGGTAGGAGATACGCAGTATTTT.

V gene TRBV5-1 combines with J gene TRBJ2-1, with 13 bases identical to TRBD2. The CDR3 covers 15 residues. Germline-derived CDR1 and CDR2 are SGHRS and YFSETQ. V lost 5 bases, J lost 7 bases, and 6 bases stayed unmatched. The CDR3 protein is CASRIGLAGENEQFF. In DNA form, the CDR3 reads TGCGCCAGCAGGATTGGACTAGCGGGAGAAAATGAGCAGTTCTTC.